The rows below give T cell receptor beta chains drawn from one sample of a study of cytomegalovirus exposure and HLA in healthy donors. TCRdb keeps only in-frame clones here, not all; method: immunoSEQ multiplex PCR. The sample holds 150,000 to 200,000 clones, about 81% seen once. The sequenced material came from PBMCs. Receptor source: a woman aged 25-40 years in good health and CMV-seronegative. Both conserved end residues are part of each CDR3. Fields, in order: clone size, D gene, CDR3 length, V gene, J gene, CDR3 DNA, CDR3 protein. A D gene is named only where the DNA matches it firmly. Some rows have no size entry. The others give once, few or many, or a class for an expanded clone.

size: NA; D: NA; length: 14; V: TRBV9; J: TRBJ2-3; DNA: TGTGCCAGCAGCGGACAGGGACTCACAGATACGCAGTATTTT; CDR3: CASSGQGLTDTQYF
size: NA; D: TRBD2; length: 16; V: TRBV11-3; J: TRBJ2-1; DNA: TGTGCCAGCAGCGCTAGTGCGACTAGCGGGAGAGATGAGCAGTTCTTC; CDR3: CASSASATSGRDEQFF
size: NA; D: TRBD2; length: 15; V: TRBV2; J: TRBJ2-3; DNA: TGTGCCAGCAGTGACCCAGCGGGAGCTACAGATACGCAGTATTTT; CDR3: CASSDPAGATDTQYF
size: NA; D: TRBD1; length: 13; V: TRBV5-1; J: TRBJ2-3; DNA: TGCGCCAGCAGGGGACAGCACACAGATACGCAGTATTTT; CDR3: CASRGQHTDTQYF
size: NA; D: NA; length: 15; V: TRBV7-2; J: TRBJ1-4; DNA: TGTGCCAGCAGCTACCAGGGGCTAGTGGATGAAAAACTGTTTTTT; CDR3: CASSYQGLVDEKLFF
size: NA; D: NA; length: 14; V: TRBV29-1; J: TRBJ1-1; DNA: TGCAGCGTTGACTTAAGGGCCCGGGGGACTGAAGCTTTCTTT; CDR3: CSVDLRARGTEAFF
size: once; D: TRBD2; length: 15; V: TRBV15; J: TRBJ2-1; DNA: TGTGCCACCAGCAGGGGACTAGCGGGAGTAGATGAGCAGTTCTTC; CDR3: CATSRGLAGVDEQFF
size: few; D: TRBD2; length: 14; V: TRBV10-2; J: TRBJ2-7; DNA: TGCGCCAGCAGGACTAGCGGGAGCTCCTACGAGCAGTACTTC; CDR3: CASRTSGSSYEQYF
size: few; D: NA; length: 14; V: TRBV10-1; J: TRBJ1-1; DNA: TGCGCCAGCAGTGAACGGCAGGGGAAGACTGAAGCTTTCTTT; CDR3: CASSERQGKTEAFF
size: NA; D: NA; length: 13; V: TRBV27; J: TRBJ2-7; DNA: TGTGCCAGCAGTTTCGTTGGGGCAACCGAGCAGTACTTC; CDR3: CASSFVGATEQYF
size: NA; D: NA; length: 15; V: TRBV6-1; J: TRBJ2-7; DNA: TGTGCCAGCAGGGAAGAACAGTACTCCTCCTACGAGCAGTACTTC; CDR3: CASREEQYSSYEQYF
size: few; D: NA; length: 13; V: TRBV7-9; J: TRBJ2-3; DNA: TGTGCCAGCAGCTTGAGGGACACAGATACGCAGTATTTT; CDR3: CASSLRDTDTQYF
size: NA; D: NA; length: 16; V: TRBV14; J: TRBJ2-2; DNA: TGTGCCAGCAGCCCAAGACCAGGGTTAAACACCGGGGAGCTGTTTTTT; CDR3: CASSPRPGLNTGELFF
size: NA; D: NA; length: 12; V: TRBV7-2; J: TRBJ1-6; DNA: TGTGCCAGCAGCTTAGTAGCTTCACCCCTCCACTTT; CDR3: CASSLVASPLHF
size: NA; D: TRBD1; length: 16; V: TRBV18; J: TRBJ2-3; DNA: TGTGCCAGCTCACCCCCTGGGGACAGGAGAACAGATACGCAGTATTTT; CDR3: CASSPPGDRRTDTQYF
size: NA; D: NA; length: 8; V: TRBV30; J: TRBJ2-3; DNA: TGTGCCTGGTCGGGACTGTATTTT; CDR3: CAWSGLYF
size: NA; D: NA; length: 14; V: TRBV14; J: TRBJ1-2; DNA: TGTGCCAGCAGCCAAGCGAGACAAGTCGGTGGCTACACCTTC; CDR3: CASSQARQVGGYTF
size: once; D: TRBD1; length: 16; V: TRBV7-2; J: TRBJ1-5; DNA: TGTGCCAGCAGTCCTGGGGGGACAGGGACCAATCAGCCCCAGCATTTT; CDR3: CASSPGGTGTNQPQHF
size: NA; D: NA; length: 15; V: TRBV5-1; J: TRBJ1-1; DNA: TGCGCCAGCGGACGGGGTCAGACACTGAACACTGAAGCTTTCTTT; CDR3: CASGRGQTLNTEAFF
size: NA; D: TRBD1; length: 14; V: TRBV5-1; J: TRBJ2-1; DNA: TGCGCCAGCAGCCGGGACAGCTCCTACAATGAGCAGTTCTTC; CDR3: CASSRDSSYNEQFF
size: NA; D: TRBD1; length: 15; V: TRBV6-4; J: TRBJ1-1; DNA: TGTGCCAGCAGCCTGTGGACAGGGGGGGACACTGAAGCTTTCTTT; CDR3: CASSLWTGGDTEAFF
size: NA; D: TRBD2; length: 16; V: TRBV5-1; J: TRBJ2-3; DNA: TGCGCCACATCCGGGACTAGCGCTTGCGGCACAGATACGCAGTATTTT; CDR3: CATSGTSACGTDTQYF
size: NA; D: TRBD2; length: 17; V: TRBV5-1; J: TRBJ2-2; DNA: TGCGCCAGCAGCTTGGGGGCTAGCGGGCCGAACACCGGGGAGCTGTTTTTT; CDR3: CASSLGASGPNTGELFF
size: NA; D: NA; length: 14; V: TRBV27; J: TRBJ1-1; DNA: TGTGCCAGCAGTTTATCAGGGGTGAACACTGAAGCTTTCTTT; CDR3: CASSLSGVNTEAFF
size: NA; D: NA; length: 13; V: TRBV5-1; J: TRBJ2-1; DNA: TGCGCCAGCAGCCTGGGGGAGGTCGCTGAGCAGTTCTTC; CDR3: CASSLGEVAEQFF
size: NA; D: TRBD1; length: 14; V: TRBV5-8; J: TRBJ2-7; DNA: TGTGCCAGCAGCTTGAGGGGGCTAGTCTACGAGCAGTACTTC; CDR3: CASSLRGLVYEQYF
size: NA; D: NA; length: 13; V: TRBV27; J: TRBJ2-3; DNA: TGTGCCAGCAGTTTACTTTACGGAGATACGCAGTATTTT; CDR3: CASSLLYGDTQYF
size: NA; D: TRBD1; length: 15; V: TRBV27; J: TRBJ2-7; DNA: TGTGCCAGCAGTCTCACCGGGACAGGGGCCTACGAGCAGTACTTC; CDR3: CASSLTGTGAYEQYF
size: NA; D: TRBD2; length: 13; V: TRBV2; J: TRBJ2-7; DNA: TGTGCCAGCAATCGGGAGGACAACAGCGAGCAGTACTTC; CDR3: CASNREDNSEQYF
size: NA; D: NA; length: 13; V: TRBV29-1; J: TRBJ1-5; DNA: TGCAGCGTTGCCCAGGGGACGTATCAGCCCCAGCATTTT; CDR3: CSVAQGTYQPQHF
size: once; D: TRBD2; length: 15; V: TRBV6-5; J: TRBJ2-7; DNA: TGTGCCAGCAGGCTAGCGGGAGAGGGTAACTACGAGCAGTACTTC; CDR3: CASRLAGEGNYEQYF
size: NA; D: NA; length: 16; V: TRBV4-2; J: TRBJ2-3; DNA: TGTGCCAGCAGCCAAGATGCTTTCCGCTCGGGAGATACGCAGTATTTT; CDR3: CASSQDAFRSGDTQYF
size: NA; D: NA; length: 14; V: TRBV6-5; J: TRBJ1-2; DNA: TGTTCTACTTCGGAGACTTCAGCTAACTATGGCTACACCTTC; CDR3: CSTSETSANYGYTF
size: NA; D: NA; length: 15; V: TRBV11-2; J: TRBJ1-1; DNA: TGTGCCAGCAGCTTAGACGGGGGGCTTTACACTGAAGCTTTCTTT; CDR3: CASSLDGGLYTEAFF
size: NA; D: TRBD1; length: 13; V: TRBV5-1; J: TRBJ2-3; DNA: TGCGCCAGTAGGACAGGGAGCACAGATACGCAGTATTTT; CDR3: CASRTGSTDTQYF
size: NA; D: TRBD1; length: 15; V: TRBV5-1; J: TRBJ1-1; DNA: TGCGCCAGCAGCTTCACAGGGGGCACCGGCACTGAAGCTTTCTTT; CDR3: CASSFTGGTGTEAFF
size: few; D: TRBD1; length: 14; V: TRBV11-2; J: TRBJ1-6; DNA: TGTGCCAGCAGTTCGACAGGGAGCAATTCACCCCTCCACTTT; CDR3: CASSSTGSNSPLHF
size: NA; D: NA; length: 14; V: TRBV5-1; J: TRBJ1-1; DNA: TGCGCCAGCAGCCCTACCCCCCCGAACACTGAAGCTTTCTTT; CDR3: CASSPTPPNTEAFF
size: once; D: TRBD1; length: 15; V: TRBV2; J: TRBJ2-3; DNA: TGTGCCAGCAGTCCAAGGACAGGGGGCACAGATACGCAGTATTTT; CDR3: CASSPRTGGTDTQYF
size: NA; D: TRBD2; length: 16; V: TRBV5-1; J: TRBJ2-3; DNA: TGCGCCAGCAGACAGACTAGCGGGAGTTTGGCGGATACGCAGTATTTT; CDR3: CASRQTSGSLADTQYF
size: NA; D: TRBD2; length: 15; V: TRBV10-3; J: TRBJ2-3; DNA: TGTGCCATCAGCGCTGCGGGGGGGCCGGGAGATACGCAGTATTTT; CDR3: CAISAAGGPGDTQYF
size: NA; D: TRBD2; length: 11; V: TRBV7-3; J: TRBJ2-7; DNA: TGTGCCAGCAGCTCGGGGGGCGAGCAGTACTTC; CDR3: CASSSGGEQYF
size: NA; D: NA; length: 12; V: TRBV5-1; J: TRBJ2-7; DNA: TGCGCCAGCAGCTGGGAGGTGTGGGAGCAGTACTTC; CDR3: CASSWEVWEQYF
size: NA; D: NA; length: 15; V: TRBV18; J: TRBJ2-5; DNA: TGTGCCAGCTCACCCGAGACAGGTAGAGAAGAGACCCAGTACTTC; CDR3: CASSPETGREETQYF
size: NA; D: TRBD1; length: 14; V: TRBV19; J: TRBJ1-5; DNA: TGTGCCAGTAGTCTGGGACAGGGGGTTGGGCCCCAGCATTTT; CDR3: CASSLGQGVGPQHF